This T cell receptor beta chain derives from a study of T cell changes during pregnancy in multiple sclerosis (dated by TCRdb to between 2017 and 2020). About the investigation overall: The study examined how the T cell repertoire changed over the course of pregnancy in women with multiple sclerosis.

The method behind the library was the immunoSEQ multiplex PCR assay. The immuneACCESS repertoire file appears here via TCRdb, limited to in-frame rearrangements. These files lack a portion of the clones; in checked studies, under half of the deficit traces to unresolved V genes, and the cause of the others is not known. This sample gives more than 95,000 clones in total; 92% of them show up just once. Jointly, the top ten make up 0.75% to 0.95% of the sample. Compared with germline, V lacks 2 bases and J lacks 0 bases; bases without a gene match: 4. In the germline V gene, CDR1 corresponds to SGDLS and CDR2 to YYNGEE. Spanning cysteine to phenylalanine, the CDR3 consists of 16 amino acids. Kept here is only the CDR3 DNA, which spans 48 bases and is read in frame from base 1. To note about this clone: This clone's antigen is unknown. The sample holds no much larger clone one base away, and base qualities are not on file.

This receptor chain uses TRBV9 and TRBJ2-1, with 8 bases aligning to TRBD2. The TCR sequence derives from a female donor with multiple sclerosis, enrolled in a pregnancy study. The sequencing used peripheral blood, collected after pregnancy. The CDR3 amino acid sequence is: CASSVLSGSSYNEQFF. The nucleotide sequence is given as TGTGCCAGCAGCGTTTTAAGCGGGAGCTCCTACAATGAGCAGTTCTTC.